A single TCR beta chain is shown here with its context. The sample comes from a study of blood T cell repertoires in COVID-19. Overall study: From the United States, Italy and Spain came samples of acute and convalescent COVID-19. In each case, the material was cDNA or gDNA derived from T cells, B-cell-depleted T cells, or PBMCs.

The germline gives CDR1 SGHRS, CDR2 YFSETQ. The CDR3 has 15 residues. Trimming took 0 bases from V and 4 from J, leaving 13 bases between them. Original methodology: From reference gene primer amplification, estimates of nucleated cell counts were derived. Produced via immunoSEQ multiplex PCR; TCRdb's table is partial and in-frame only. V, J and clone size are those of that table, while D and trimming were read from the DNA. The sample includes 70,000 to 100,000 clones, 85% to 95% seen only once; the top ten take approximately 1.6%. The sequence came from a man between 60 and 70 years old with acute or convalescent COVID-19. Sequenced input: peripheral blood. The genes are TRBV5-1 and TRBJ2-5, with D possibly matching TRBD2 (5 bases). CDR3 sequence: CASSLAGIPPETQYF. The CDR3 nucleotides read TGCGCCAGCAGCTTGGCGGGGATCCCCCCAGAGACCCAGTACTTC.